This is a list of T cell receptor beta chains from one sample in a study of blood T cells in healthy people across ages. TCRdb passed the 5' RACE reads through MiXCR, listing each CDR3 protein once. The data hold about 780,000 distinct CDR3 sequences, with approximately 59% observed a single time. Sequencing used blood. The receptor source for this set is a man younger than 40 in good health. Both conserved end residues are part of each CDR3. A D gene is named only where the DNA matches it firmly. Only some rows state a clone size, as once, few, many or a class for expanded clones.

CDR3: CASSQNPRQTQFF
DNA: TGCGCCAGCAGCCAAAATCCCAGACAGACCCAGTTCTTC
J: TRBJ2-1
V: TRBV4-3
D: NA
size: NA

CDR3: CASSLPGPTHGSYGYTF
DNA: TGTGCCAGCAGCTTACCGGGACCTACCCATGGTAGCTATGGCTACACCTTC
J: TRBJ1-2
V: TRBV12-3/TRBV12-4
D: NA
size: NA

CDR3: CSARDNERRERYGYTF
DNA: TGCAGTGCTAGAGATAATGAGAGGCGCGAGCGCTATGGCTACACCTTC
J: TRBJ1-2
V: TRBV20-1
D: NA
size: NA

CDR3: CASSERGGDGDTQYF
DNA: TGTGCCAGCAGTGAAAGAGGAGGGGATGGGGATACGCAGTATTTT
J: TRBJ2-3
V: TRBV6-1
D: NA
size: once

CDR3: CASSQDLLRGLGLYEQYF
DNA: TGCGCCAGCAGCCAAGATCTTTTGCGGGGGCTAGGTCTTTACGAGCAGTACTTC
J: TRBJ2-7
V: TRBV4-3
D: NA
size: NA

CDR3: CAISAGTGPDTQYF
DNA: TGTGCCATCAGTGCCGGGACAGGGCCCGATACGCAGTATTTT
J: TRBJ2-3
V: TRBV10-3
D: TRBD1
size: NA

CDR3: CASSIPGPSGANVLTF
DNA: TGTGCCAGCAGCATTCCAGGGCCCTCTGGGGCCAACGTCCTGACTTTC
J: TRBJ2-6
V: TRBV7-3
D: NA
size: once

CDR3: CASSEGNNLTQYF
DNA: TGTGCCAGCAGTGAGGGGAACAATTTGACCCAGTACTTC
J: TRBJ2-5
V: TRBV2
D: NA
size: once

CDR3: CASSQEFLEGASWYEQFF
DNA: TGCGCCAGCAGCCAAGAGTTTTTAGAGGGGGCCTCGTGGTATGAGCAGTTCTTC
J: TRBJ2-1
V: TRBV4-3
D: TRBD1
size: once

CDR3: CASSPAWGQGSGTQYF
DNA: TGTGCCAGCAGCCCGGCGTGGGGACAGGGTTCAGGGACCCAGTACTTC
J: TRBJ2-5
V: TRBV5-6
D: TRBD1
size: NA

CDR3: CASSNNREQTYEQYF
DNA: TGTGCCAGCAGCAACAACAGGGAACAAACCTACGAGCAGTACTTC
J: TRBJ2-7
V: TRBV21-1
D: NA
size: few

CDR3: CASSAQGLAGLTDTQYF
DNA: TGTGCCAGCAGCGCGCAAGGACTAGCGGGGTTAACAGATACGCAGTATTTT
J: TRBJ2-3
V: TRBV9
D: TRBD2
size: NA

CDR3: CASCDPGQGMNEQYF
DNA: TGTGCCAGTTGTGATCCGGGACAGGGAATGAACGAGCAGTACTTC
J: TRBJ2-7
V: TRBV27
D: TRBD1
size: NA

CDR3: CASTRLEGVYNEQFF
DNA: TGCGCCAGCACCCGATTAGAGGGGGTTTACAATGAGCAGTTCTTC
J: TRBJ2-1
V: TRBV4-3
D: NA
size: NA

CDR3: CSARGGHSYEQYF
DNA: TGCAGTGCTAGAGGTGGCCATTCCTACGAGCAGTACTTC
J: TRBJ2-7
V: TRBV20-1
D: NA
size: few

CDR3: CASSVGRNNEQFF
DNA: TGTGCCAGCAGTGTGGGACGGAACAATGAGCAGTTCTTC
J: TRBJ2-1
V: TRBV12-3/TRBV12-4
D: NA
size: NA

CDR3: CASSLNGRDTQYF
DNA: TGTGCCAGCAGCTTAAATGGGAGAGATACGCAGTATTTT
J: TRBJ2-3
V: TRBV7-2
D: NA
size: few

CDR3: CAISNGLFGYF
DNA: TGTGCCATCTCGAACGGTCTTTTTGGGTACTTC
J: TRBJ2-4
V: TRBV10-3
D: NA
size: NA

CDR3: CASRPTGPGYNEQFF
DNA: TGTGCCAGCAGGCCGACAGGCCCCGGATACAATGAGCAGTTCTTC
J: TRBJ2-1
V: TRBV12-3/TRBV12-4
D: NA
size: NA

CDR3: CASSSMASGANQFF
DNA: TGTGCCAGCAGCTCCATGGCGTCAGGGGCCAACCAGTTCTTC
J: TRBJ2-1
V: TRBV6-5
D: NA
size: NA

CDR3: CASSLENTDTQYF
DNA: TGTGCCAGCAGCTTAGAAAACACAGATACGCAGTATTTT
J: TRBJ2-3
V: TRBV7-9
D: NA
size: few

CDR3: CASSGGGTGYYEQYF
DNA: TGTGCCAGCAGTGGGGGAGGGACAGGGTACTACGAGCAGTACTTC
J: TRBJ2-7
V: TRBV25-1
D: TRBD1
size: few

CDR3: CATTSGQGAREQFF
DNA: TGTGCCACCACTTCGGGACAGGGGGCGCGTGAGCAGTTCTTC
J: TRBJ2-1
V: TRBV2
D: TRBD1
size: NA

CDR3: CASSLAVGGRGDTQYF
DNA: TGTGCCAGCAGCTTAGCAGTAGGGGGCCGGGGAGATACGCAGTATTTT
J: TRBJ2-3
V: TRBV7-8
D: TRBD1
size: NA

CDR3: CAISESVEHYSYEQYF
DNA: TGTGCCATCAGTGAGTCGGTCGAACACTACTCCTACGAGCAGTACTTC
J: TRBJ2-7
V: TRBV10-3
D: NA
size: NA

CDR3: CASSQGPTLGAKNIQYF
DNA: TGCGCCAGCAGCCAAGGTCCCACGCTGGGGGCCAAAAACATTCAGTACTTC
J: TRBJ2-4
V: TRBV4-3
D: NA
size: NA

CDR3: CASSHGTANYGYTF
DNA: TGTGCCAGCAGCCACGGGACGGCTAACTATGGCTACACCTTC
J: TRBJ1-2
V: TRBV4-2
D: NA
size: NA

CDR3: CASTSRGARHTQYF
DNA: TGTGCCAGCACTTCGCGGGGGGCAAGGCATACGCAGTATTTT
J: TRBJ2-3
V: TRBV6-6
D: TRBD2
size: few

CDR3: CAISEMGTSYNEQFF
DNA: TGTGCCATCAGTGAGATGGGAACCTCCTACAATGAGCAGTTCTTC
J: TRBJ2-1
V: TRBV10-3
D: NA
size: few

CDR3: CASSVGVELAQYF
DNA: TGTGCCAGCAGCGTAGGGGTGGAGCTTGCCCAGTACTTC
J: TRBJ2-5
V: TRBV9
D: NA
size: few

CDR3: CSVDGSAGTDTQYF
DNA: TGCAGCGTTGACGGGAGCGCAGGCACAGATACGCAGTATTTT
J: TRBJ2-3
V: TRBV29-1
D: NA
size: NA

CDR3: CASSLAHGGNIQYF
DNA: TGTGCCAGCAGTTTAGCGCATGGGGGAAACATTCAGTACTTC
J: TRBJ2-4
V: TRBV12-3/TRBV12-4
D: NA
size: few

CDR3: CASRPGPGGYEQYF
DNA: TGTGCCAGCCGGCCCGGTCCAGGGGGCTACGAGCAGTACTTC
J: TRBJ2-7
V: TRBV27
D: TRBD1
size: NA

CDR3: CSVETGGSCGYTF
DNA: TGCAGCGTTGAAACAGGGGGCAGCTGTGGCTACACCTTC
J: TRBJ1-2
V: TRBV29-1
D: TRBD1
size: NA

CDR3: CASSEKRAYSGANVLTF
DNA: TGTGCCAGCAGTGAAAAGAGGGCTTACTCTGGGGCCAACGTCCTGACTTTC
J: TRBJ2-6
V: TRBV2
D: NA
size: NA

CDR3: CATSRYSESTDTQYF
DNA: TGTGCCACCAGCAGATACAGCGAGAGCACAGATACGCAGTATTTT
J: TRBJ2-3
V: TRBV15
D: NA
size: NA

CDR3: CSVARTGSYEQYF
DNA: TGCAGCGTCGCCCGGACAGGATCATACGAGCAGTACTTC
J: TRBJ2-7
V: TRBV29-1
D: TRBD1
size: NA

CDR3: CASSYSDGGNEQYF
DNA: TGTGCCAGCAGTTACTCAGACGGGGGCAACGAGCAGTACTTC
J: TRBJ2-7
V: TRBV6-5
D: NA
size: NA

CDR3: CASSSFLGQGTYYGYTF
DNA: TGTGCCAGCAGTTCCTTTCTGGGACAGGGCACGTACTATGGCTACACCTTC
J: TRBJ1-2
V: TRBV28
D: TRBD1
size: few

CDR3: CASRFSGGGYNEQFF
DNA: TGTGCCAGCAGATTCAGCGGGGGGGGCTACAATGAGCAGTTCTTC
J: TRBJ2-1
V: TRBV12-3/TRBV12-4
D: TRBD2
size: NA

CDR3: CASSQESGTFTDTQYF
DNA: TGTGCCAGCAGCCAAGAATCCGGGACCTTCACAGATACGCAGTATTTT
J: TRBJ2-3
V: TRBV4-2
D: NA
size: NA

CDR3: CSGDRGNTEAFF
DNA: TGCAGTGGAGACAGGGGGAACACTGAAGCTTTCTTT
J: TRBJ1-1
V: TRBV20-1
D: TRBD1
size: NA

CDR3: CASSLAASGGASTQYF
DNA: TGCGCCAGCAGCTTGGCGGCTAGCGGGGGGGCGAGTACGCAGTATTTT
J: TRBJ2-3
V: TRBV5-1
D: TRBD2
size: NA

CDR3: CAISESMGLANNEQFF
DNA: TGTGCCATCAGTGAGAGTATGGGACTAGCAAACAATGAGCAGTTCTTC
J: TRBJ2-1
V: TRBV10-3
D: TRBD2
size: few

CDR3: CASNRDRSSYEQYF
DNA: TGTGCCAGCAACCGGGACAGGAGCTCCTACGAGCAGTACTTC
J: TRBJ2-7
V: TRBV12-3/TRBV12-4
D: TRBD1
size: once

CDR3: CASSALQDTQYF
DNA: TGTGCCAGCAGCGCCTTACAAGATACGCAGTATTTT
J: TRBJ2-3
V: TRBV5-5
D: NA
size: few

CDR3: CASSEGNSFAPSEYTEAFF
DNA: TGTGCTAGCAGTGAAGGTAACAGTTTTGCCCCCTCCGAGTACACTGAAGCTTTCTTT
J: TRBJ1-1
V: TRBV2
D: NA
size: NA

CDR3: CSVSGTSGGVSTDTQYF
DNA: TGCAGCGTGTCCGGGACTAGCGGGGGGGTTTCCACAGATACGCAGTATTTT
J: TRBJ2-3
V: TRBV29-1
D: TRBD2
size: few

CDR3: CSAQQGGGNQPQHF
DNA: TGCAGTGCGCAACAGGGAGGGGGCAATCAGCCCCAGCATTTT
J: TRBJ1-5
V: TRBV20-1
D: NA
size: NA

CDR3: CASSSGTGIYNEQFF
DNA: TGTGCCAGCAGCTCCGGGACAGGGATTTACAATGAGCAGTTCTTC
J: TRBJ2-1
V: TRBV7-9
D: TRBD1
size: many

CDR3: CASSLATGYPNIQYF
DNA: TGTGCCAGCAGCTTAGCCACAGGGTATCCAAACATTCAGTACTTC
J: TRBJ2-4
V: TRBV7-2
D: NA
size: NA

CDR3: CASSMSGTEAFF
DNA: TGTGCCAGCAGCATGAGCGGCACTGAAGCTTTCTTT
J: TRBJ1-1
V: TRBV13
D: NA
size: NA

CDR3: CAMSPNTNYGYTF
DNA: TGTGCCATGAGTCCGAATACTAACTATGGCTACACCTTC
J: TRBJ1-2
V: TRBV10-3
D: NA
size: NA

CDR3: CASSQNSGGSYNEQFF
DNA: TGTGCCAGCAGCCAAAATAGCGGGGGCTCCTACAATGAGCAGTTCTTC
J: TRBJ2-1
V: TRBV3-1
D: TRBD2
size: NA

CDR3: CASRGQGWNEQFF
DNA: TGTGCCAGCAGGGGACAGGGTTGGAATGAGCAGTTCTTC
J: TRBJ2-1
V: TRBV9
D: TRBD1
size: NA